Here is one T cell receptor (beta chain) with its context. The data originate from a study of blood T cell repertoires in COVID-19. For the study at large: PBMCs, B-cell-depleted T cells, or T cells were the source of the cDNA or gDNA that made up the material.

TCRdb's table, derived via immunoSEQ multiplex PCR, lists solely in-frame clones and lacks some. The sample includes a few hundred thousand clones, more than 75% seen only once; the top ten take roughly 2%. CDR1 KGHSH and CDR2 LQKENI come from the germline V gene. The V end lost 0 bases, the J end lost 1 base, and 6 bases lay between the germline ends. The CDR3 is 15 residues long. The specimen sequenced was PBMCs or T cells enriched from blood (not recorded which). The chain links TRBV18 to TRBJ2-2, with D maybe TRBD1 (6 bases). This receptor was identified in a man aged 40-49 years in a cohort exposed to, infected with or recovered from COVID-19 (not recorded which). CDR3 DNA sequence: TGTGCCAGCTCACCACCGGGACAGAACACCGGGGAGCTGTTTTTT. Translation gives CASSPPGQNTGELFF.